This is a list of T cell receptor beta chains from one sample in a study of Ad26.COV2.S vaccination and SARS-CoV-2 variants. Assay: immunoSEQ multiplex PCR; the TCRdb copy retains only in-frame clones and omits some. The table records about 480,000 clones, roughly 89% of them present only once. The specimen comprised peripheral blood, sampled in a trial of Ad26.COV2.S vaccine versus placebo. The origin of the receptors is a person aged 18-65 years who received the Ad26.COV2.S COVID-19 vaccine or a placebo. CDR3s include the opening cysteine and the closing phenylalanine or tryptophan. Each record gives: V gene, J gene, D gene, CDR3 length, clone size, CDR3 DNA, CDR3 protein. The D gene is left open where the match is weak. For some rows the clone size is stated as once, few or many, or as a class when expanded; others skip it.

v_call: TRBV6-5
j_call: TRBJ2-2
d_call: TRBD1
cdr3_length: 16
clone_size: NA
cdr3_nt: TGTGCCAGCAGTCACTCGCAGGGGGCGGGGACCGGGGAGCTGTTTTTT
cdr3_aa: CASSHSQGAGTGELFF

v_call: TRBV7-9
j_call: TRBJ2-5
d_call: NA
cdr3_length: 13
clone_size: NA
cdr3_nt: TGTGCCAGCAGCTTAGCGCGGCGTGAGACCCAGTACTTC
cdr3_aa: CASSLARRETQYF

v_call: TRBV19
j_call: TRBJ1-1
d_call: NA
cdr3_length: 14
clone_size: NA
cdr3_nt: TGTGCCAGTAGTATAGGCCCGAAGAACACTGAAGCTTTCTTT
cdr3_aa: CASSIGPKNTEAFF

v_call: TRBV27
j_call: TRBJ1-3
d_call: TRBD1
cdr3_length: 22
clone_size: NA
cdr3_nt: TGTGCCAGCAGTCGGGTGTTTGGACCCCCGACAGGGTTCGGAGAAAAAGGAAACACCATATATTTT
cdr3_aa: CASSRVFGPPTGFGEKGNTIYF

v_call: TRBV7-2
j_call: TRBJ2-5
d_call: TRBD2
cdr3_length: 14
clone_size: NA
cdr3_nt: TGTGCCAGCAGCCTTGGACTAGGCAAAGAGACCCAGTACTTC
cdr3_aa: CASSLGLGKETQYF

v_call: TRBV7-6
j_call: TRBJ2-1
d_call: TRBD2
cdr3_length: 16
clone_size: NA
cdr3_nt: TGTGCCAGCAGCCAACTAACTAGCGGGAGGGCCAATGAGCAGTTCTTC
cdr3_aa: CASSQLTSGRANEQFF

v_call: TRBV6-1
j_call: TRBJ2-2
d_call: NA
cdr3_length: 17
clone_size: NA
cdr3_nt: TGTGCCAGCAGTGAACCCCCTTCGATTTGGGGTGTGGGGGAGCTGTTTTTT
cdr3_aa: CASSEPPSIWGVGELFF

v_call: TRBV27
j_call: TRBJ2-7
d_call: TRBD2
cdr3_length: 13
clone_size: NA
cdr3_nt: TGTGCCAGCAGAATAGCGGGGCCCTACGAGCAGTACTTC
cdr3_aa: CASRIAGPYEQYF

v_call: TRBV2
j_call: TRBJ1-2
d_call: NA
cdr3_length: 13
clone_size: NA
cdr3_nt: TGTGCCAGCCAAAACGACCCTAACTATGGCTACACCTTC
cdr3_aa: CASQNDPNYGYTF

v_call: TRBV28
j_call: TRBJ2-7
d_call: TRBD1
cdr3_length: 13
clone_size: few
cdr3_nt: TGTGCCAGCAGTGGGGCAGGGGGTTACGAGCAGTACTTC
cdr3_aa: CASSGAGGYEQYF

v_call: TRBV6-1
j_call: TRBJ2-1
d_call: NA
cdr3_length: 15
clone_size: NA
cdr3_nt: TGTGCCAGCAGTGAGCAGGGAGAATCCTACAATGAGCAGTTCTTC
cdr3_aa: CASSEQGESYNEQFF

v_call: TRBV28
j_call: TRBJ2-1
d_call: NA
cdr3_length: 17
clone_size: NA
cdr3_nt: TGTGCCAGCAGTCCCTTCGAGGTGGGCGGTACCTACAATGAGCAGTTCTTC
cdr3_aa: CASSPFEVGGTYNEQFF

v_call: TRBV28
j_call: TRBJ1-5
d_call: TRBD1
cdr3_length: 15
clone_size: NA
cdr3_nt: TGTGCCAGCCGTGACAGGGCGGGTAGCAATCAGCCCCAGCATTTT
cdr3_aa: CASRDRAGSNQPQHF

v_call: TRBV2
j_call: TRBJ2-1
d_call: NA
cdr3_length: 16
clone_size: NA
cdr3_nt: TGTGCCAGCAGTACCCATGCGGAGGGAAACCCCAATGAGCAGTTCTTC
cdr3_aa: CASSTHAEGNPNEQFF

v_call: TRBV7-8
j_call: TRBJ2-1
d_call: NA
cdr3_length: 15
clone_size: NA
cdr3_nt: TGTGCCAGCAGCTTCCGGGACGGGCCCTACAATGAGCAGTTCTTC
cdr3_aa: CASSFRDGPYNEQFF

v_call: TRBV28
j_call: TRBJ1-4
d_call: NA
cdr3_length: 17
clone_size: NA
cdr3_nt: TGTGCCAGCAGTTTAGAAGTGAAGCGCAGGGACGGTGAAAAACTGTTTTTT
cdr3_aa: CASSLEVKRRDGEKLFF

v_call: TRBV28
j_call: TRBJ2-3
d_call: NA
cdr3_length: 13
clone_size: NA
cdr3_nt: TGTGCCAGCGTCGGGGAGGTGGCAGATACGCAGTATTTT
cdr3_aa: CASVGEVADTQYF

v_call: TRBV18
j_call: TRBJ2-7
d_call: TRBD2
cdr3_length: 15
clone_size: NA
cdr3_nt: TGTGCCAGCTCATCGACTAGCGGGGCCTCCTACGAGCAGTACTTC
cdr3_aa: CASSSTSGASYEQYF

v_call: TRBV5-4
j_call: TRBJ2-7
d_call: TRBD2
cdr3_length: 14
clone_size: once
cdr3_nt: TGTGCCAGCAGCGCAGCGGGAGGGTCCTACGAGCAGTACTTC
cdr3_aa: CASSAAGGSYEQYF

v_call: TRBV5-8
j_call: TRBJ1-5
d_call: NA
cdr3_length: 14
clone_size: NA
cdr3_nt: TGTGCCAGCAGCCTATTGATCAGCAATCAGCCCCAGCATTTT
cdr3_aa: CASSLLISNQPQHF

v_call: TRBV4-1
j_call: TRBJ1-5
d_call: NA
cdr3_length: 17
clone_size: NA
cdr3_nt: TGCGCCAGCAGCCCGAACCCGGGACCGCTGACAGGTCAGCCCCAGCATTTT
cdr3_aa: CASSPNPGPLTGQPQHF

v_call: TRBV21-1
j_call: TRBJ2-6
d_call: NA
cdr3_length: 14
clone_size: NA
cdr3_nt: TGTGCCAGCAGCCGTAGCTCTGGGGCCAACGTCCTGACTTTC
cdr3_aa: CASSRSSGANVLTF

v_call: TRBV10-3
j_call: TRBJ1-2
d_call: TRBD1
cdr3_length: 13
clone_size: NA
cdr3_nt: TGTGCCAGCCACGGACAGGGAGGCTATGGCTACACCTTC
cdr3_aa: CASHGQGGYGYTF

v_call: TRBV5-1
j_call: TRBJ2-1
d_call: NA
cdr3_length: 17
clone_size: NA
cdr3_nt: TGCGCCAGCAGCACCTTCTCGGGAGTTAGCCCGTTCAATGAGCAGTTCTTC
cdr3_aa: CASSTFSGVSPFNEQFF

v_call: TRBV19
j_call: TRBJ2-2
d_call: TRBD2
cdr3_length: 17
clone_size: few
cdr3_nt: TGTGCCAGTAGTCCCCTGGGGACTAGCGGTAACACCGGGGAGCTGTTTTTT
cdr3_aa: CASSPLGTSGNTGELFF

v_call: TRBV2
j_call: TRBJ1-1
d_call: NA
cdr3_length: 11
clone_size: NA
cdr3_nt: TGTGCCAGCAGCGGCGACACTGAAGCTTTCTTT
cdr3_aa: CASSGDTEAFF

v_call: TRBV3-1/TRBV3-2
j_call: TRBJ2-7
d_call: NA
cdr3_length: 12
clone_size: NA
cdr3_nt: TGTGCCAGCAGCCAAGCCGAATACGAGCAGTACTTC
cdr3_aa: CASSQAEYEQYF

v_call: TRBV27
j_call: TRBJ1-1
d_call: NA
cdr3_length: 15
clone_size: NA
cdr3_nt: TGTGCCAGCAGTTTATCGATCAGGGTGAACACTGAAGCTTTCTTT
cdr3_aa: CASSLSIRVNTEAFF

v_call: TRBV9
j_call: TRBJ2-4
d_call: TRBD1
cdr3_length: 17
clone_size: NA
cdr3_nt: TGTGCCAGCAGCGTAGCCCCTGACAGGGGGCCTCAGGGCATTCAGTACTTC
cdr3_aa: CASSVAPDRGPQGIQYF

v_call: TRBV28
j_call: TRBJ2-7
d_call: NA
cdr3_length: 15
clone_size: NA
cdr3_nt: TGTGCCAGCAGCGCGAGAGCCCTTAGTTCCTACGAGCAGTACTTC
cdr3_aa: CASSARALSSYEQYF

v_call: TRBV7-2
j_call: TRBJ2-3
d_call: NA
cdr3_length: 14
clone_size: few
cdr3_nt: TGTGCCAGCAGCCCACCGGGGAACAGAGATACGCAGTATTTT
cdr3_aa: CASSPPGNRDTQYF

v_call: TRBV7-9
j_call: TRBJ1-1
d_call: TRBD1
cdr3_length: 16
clone_size: NA
cdr3_nt: TGTGCCAGCAGCGACTGGCCAGGGGGCTTGGGCACTGAAGCTTTCTTT
cdr3_aa: CASSDWPGGLGTEAFF

v_call: TRBV29-1
j_call: TRBJ2-4
d_call: NA
cdr3_length: 13
clone_size: NA
cdr3_nt: TGCAGCGTTTGGGGGGCGCCGCAGGACATTCAGTACTTC
cdr3_aa: CSVWGAPQDIQYF

v_call: TRBV5-4
j_call: TRBJ2-7
d_call: NA
cdr3_length: 14
clone_size: NA
cdr3_nt: TGTGCCAGCAGCTTCCCCCCAGCGGACTACGAGCAGTACTTC
cdr3_aa: CASSFPPADYEQYF

v_call: TRBV11-2
j_call: TRBJ2-3
d_call: TRBD1
cdr3_length: 16
clone_size: NA
cdr3_nt: TGTGCCAGCAGCTTAGGGACACAGGGGAACACAGATACGCAGTATTTT
cdr3_aa: CASSLGTQGNTDTQYF

v_call: TRBV7-8
j_call: TRBJ1-5
d_call: TRBD1
cdr3_length: 18
clone_size: NA
cdr3_nt: TGTGCCAGCAGCCAGAGGCGGACAGGGGATGGGAGCAATCAGCCCCAGCATTTT
cdr3_aa: CASSQRRTGDGSNQPQHF

v_call: TRBV6-2/TRBV6-3
j_call: TRBJ2-7
d_call: TRBD1
cdr3_length: 15
clone_size: once
cdr3_nt: TGTGCCAGCAGTGGGTTCCGGGACAGAACCTACGAGCAGTACTTC
cdr3_aa: CASSGFRDRTYEQYF

v_call: TRBV4-2
j_call: TRBJ1-2
d_call: TRBD1
cdr3_length: 15
clone_size: once
cdr3_nt: TGTGCCAGCAGCCAAGACGACAGGGGGGACTATGGCTACACCTTC
cdr3_aa: CASSQDDRGDYGYTF

v_call: TRBV11-2
j_call: TRBJ2-1
d_call: TRBD2
cdr3_length: 14
clone_size: NA
cdr3_nt: TGTGCCAGCAGTTTAGCTAGCGGGAACAATGAGCAGTTCTTC
cdr3_aa: CASSLASGNNEQFF

v_call: TRBV7-8
j_call: TRBJ2-1
d_call: NA
cdr3_length: 15
clone_size: NA
cdr3_nt: TGTGCCAGCAGCCGAGAGGGGGGGAAGGTGGGAGGGCAGTTCTTC
cdr3_aa: CASSREGGKVGGQFF

v_call: TRBV12-3/TRBV12-4
j_call: TRBJ1-1
d_call: TRBD1
cdr3_length: 12
clone_size: NA
cdr3_nt: TGTGCCAGCAACCCCAACGACAGGGTTGCTTTCTTT
cdr3_aa: CASNPNDRVAFF

v_call: TRBV29-1
j_call: TRBJ1-2
d_call: TRBD1
cdr3_length: 15
clone_size: NA
cdr3_nt: TGCAGCGTTCGGACAGGGGGCCTAGTCGTCGATGGCTACACCTTC
cdr3_aa: CSVRTGGLVVDGYTF

v_call: TRBV4-1
j_call: TRBJ1-1
d_call: TRBD1
cdr3_length: 16
clone_size: NA
cdr3_nt: TGCGCCAGCAGCCCGGTTGAACAGGGGTCGAACACTGAAGCTTTCTTT
cdr3_aa: CASSPVEQGSNTEAFF

v_call: TRBV27
j_call: TRBJ2-1
d_call: NA
cdr3_length: 13
clone_size: NA
cdr3_nt: TGTGCCAGCAGGGAGATACTAGCCGATGAGCAGTTCTTC
cdr3_aa: CASREILADEQFF

v_call: TRBV19
j_call: TRBJ2-2
d_call: NA
cdr3_length: 17
clone_size: NA
cdr3_nt: TGTGCCAGTAGCATGGACAGGGCCCGCGGGGGGACCGGGGAGCTGTTTTTT
cdr3_aa: CASSMDRARGGTGELFF

v_call: TRBV27
j_call: TRBJ2-5
d_call: NA
cdr3_length: 13
clone_size: NA
cdr3_nt: TGTGCCAGCAGTCTGGCGGCCGCCGAGACCCAGTACTTC
cdr3_aa: CASSLAAAETQYF

v_call: TRBV28
j_call: TRBJ2-1
d_call: NA
cdr3_length: 11
clone_size: NA
cdr3_nt: TGTGCCAGCAGTTGGCGAAATGAGCAGTTCTTC
cdr3_aa: CASSWRNEQFF

v_call: TRBV10-3
j_call: TRBJ2-7
d_call: NA
cdr3_length: 15
clone_size: NA
cdr3_nt: TGTGCCATCAGTGAGTCGAGTATCGGGATAGGAGAGCAGTACTTC
cdr3_aa: CAISESSIGIGEQYF

v_call: TRBV7-3
j_call: TRBJ2-1
d_call: NA
cdr3_length: 13
clone_size: NA
cdr3_nt: TGTGCCAGCAGCCCCCAGGAGAACAATGAGCAGTTCTTC
cdr3_aa: CASSPQENNEQFF

v_call: TRBV27
j_call: TRBJ2-1
d_call: NA
cdr3_length: 15
clone_size: NA
cdr3_nt: TGTGCCAGCAGTTTATCTTGGACAATCTACAATGAGCAGTTCTTC
cdr3_aa: CASSLSWTIYNEQFF